One and the same sample provided the 7 T cell receptor beta chains below, sequenced in a study of blood T cell repertoires in COVID-19. Method: immunoSEQ multiplex PCR; TCRdb's copy keeps in-frame clones and lacks some. The table lists fewer than 300,000 clones, roughly 90% of them singletons. Sequencing was done on a sample of PBMCs or T cells enriched from blood (not recorded which). All receptors derive from a woman aged 25-40 years who had recovered from COVID-19.

The V call is TRBV5-6, the J call TRBJ1-1; D may be TRBD1 (5 bases). Germline-derived CDR1 and CDR2 are SGHDT and YYEEEE. The V gene lost 1 base and the J gene lost 7 bases, with 17 bases spanning the gap. CDR3 length: 15 residues. Written as DNA, the CDR3 is TGTGCCAGCAGCTTGCGGTTAGGGGTGGGTGGTGAAGCTTTCTTT. This codes for CASSLRLGVGGEAFF.

The chain links TRBV6-6 to TRBJ1-1; no definite D call. Germline V gives CDR1 MNHNY, CDR2 SVGAGI (reference sequence). V dropped 8 bases and J dropped 2 bases, with 18 bases sitting between them. The CDR3 is 15 residues long. Here the CDR3 reads CASRSGVTSNTEAFF. The DNA of the CDR3 is TGTGCCAGCCGATCGGGAGTCACATCCAACACTGAAGCTTTCTTT.

In nucleotides, the CDR3 is TGTGCCTGGAGTGAAACCGGGACAGGGCTATATTTT. Its translation is CAWSETGTGLYF. V and J are TRBV30 and TRBJ1-3; 9 nucleotides line up with TRBD1. Germline V gives CDR1 GTSNPN, CDR2 SVGIG (reference sequence). After removal of 1 base from V and 14 bases from J, the junction contained 6 bases not matched to a gene. This CDR3 spans 12 amino acids.

A single count supports this clone. This sequence joins TRBV20-1 and TRBJ2-7; D not certain. CDR3 length equals 11 residues. CDR1 is DFQATT and CDR2 is SNEGSKA in the germline V gene (reference sequence). Trimming shortened V by 2 bases and J by 7 bases, and 9 bases separated the two germline ends. CDR3 region: CSARLVQEQYF. Written as DNA, the CDR3 is TGCAGTGCTAGATTGGTTCAGGAGCAGTACTTC.

The chain couples TRBV4-3 to TRBJ2-7, with D possibly TRBD2 on 6 matching bases. CDR1 is LGHNA, CDR2 YSLEER, per germline. The V gene lost 5 bases and the J gene lost 2 bases, with 13 bases spanning the gap. CDR3 length: 14 residues. The CDR3: CASSYWAGPYEQYF. CDR3 DNA: TGCGCCAGCAGCTATTGGGCGGGGCCCTACGAGCAGTACTTC.

The V gene is TRBV6-1, the J gene TRBJ2-1; 9 bases fit TRBD2. The CDR3 has 12 residues. Germline CDR1 MNHNS, CDR2 SASEGT. J lost 11 bases, V lost 2 bases, and 1 base had no gene match. CDR3 sequence reads: CASSELAGQQFF. The DNA of the CDR3 is TGTGCCAGCAGTGAACTAGCGGGACAGCAGTTCTTC.

The CDR3: CASSQGQLNEKLFF. DNA for the CDR3: TGTGCCAGCAGTCAAGGACAGCTTAATGAAAAACTGTTTTTT. The chain links TRBV2 to TRBJ1-4; D is perhaps TRBD1 (6 bases). CDR1 and CDR2 (germline): SNHLY, FYNNEI. The CDR3 is 14 residues long. The V gene lost 5 bases and the J gene lost 4 bases, with 11 bases spanning the gap.